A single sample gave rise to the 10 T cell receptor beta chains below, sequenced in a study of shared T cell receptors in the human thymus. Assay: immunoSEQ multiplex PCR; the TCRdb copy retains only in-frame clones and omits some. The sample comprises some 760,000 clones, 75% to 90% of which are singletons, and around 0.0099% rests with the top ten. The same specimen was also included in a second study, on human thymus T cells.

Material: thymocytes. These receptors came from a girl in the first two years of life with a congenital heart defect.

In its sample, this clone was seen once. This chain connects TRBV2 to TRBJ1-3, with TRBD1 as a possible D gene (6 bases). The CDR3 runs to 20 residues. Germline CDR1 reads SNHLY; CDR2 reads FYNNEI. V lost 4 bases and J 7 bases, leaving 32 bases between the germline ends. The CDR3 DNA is TGTGCCAGCAGTGGGGTACAGGCCCGCACAGGGTTCAGCTCCGGGAACACCATATATTTT. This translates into CASSGVQARTGFSSGNTIYF.

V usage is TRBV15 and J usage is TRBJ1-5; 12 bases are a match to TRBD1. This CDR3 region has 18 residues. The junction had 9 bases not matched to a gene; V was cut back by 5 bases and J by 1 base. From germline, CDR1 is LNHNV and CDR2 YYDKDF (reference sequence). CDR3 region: CATSAGTGGSGSNQPQHF. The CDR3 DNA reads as TGTGCCACCAGCGCAGGGACAGGGGGCTCTGGGAGCAATCAGCCCCAGCATTTT. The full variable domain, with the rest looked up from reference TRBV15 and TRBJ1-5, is DAMVIQNPRYQVTQFGKPVTLSCSQTLNHNVMYWYQQKSSQAPKLLFHYYDKDFNNEADTPDNFQSRRPNTSFCFLDIRSPGLGDTAMYLCATSAGTGGSGSNQPQHFGDGTRLSIL.

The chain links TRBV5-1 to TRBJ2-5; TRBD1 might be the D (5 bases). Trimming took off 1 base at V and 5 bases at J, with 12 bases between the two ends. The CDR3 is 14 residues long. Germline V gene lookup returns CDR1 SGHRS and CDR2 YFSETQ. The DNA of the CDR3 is TGCGCCAGCAGCTTGTCGCAGGGCAGGGAGACCCAGTACTTC. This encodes CASSLSQGRETQYF. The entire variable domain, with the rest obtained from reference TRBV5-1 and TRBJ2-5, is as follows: KAGVTQTPRYLIKTRGQQVTLSCSPISGHRSVSWYQQTPGQGLQFLFEYFSETQRNKGNFPGRFSGRQFSNSRSEMNVSTLELGDSALYLCASSLSQGRETQYFGPGTRLLVL.

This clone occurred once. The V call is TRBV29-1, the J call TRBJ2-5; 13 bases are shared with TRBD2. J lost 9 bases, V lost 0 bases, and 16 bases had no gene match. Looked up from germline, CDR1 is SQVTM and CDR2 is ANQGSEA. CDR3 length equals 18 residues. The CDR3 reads CSVEDLDRTSGGTYAQYF. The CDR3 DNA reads TGCAGCGTTGAAGATCTCGATCGGACTAGCGGGGGTACCTACGCCCAGTACTTC.

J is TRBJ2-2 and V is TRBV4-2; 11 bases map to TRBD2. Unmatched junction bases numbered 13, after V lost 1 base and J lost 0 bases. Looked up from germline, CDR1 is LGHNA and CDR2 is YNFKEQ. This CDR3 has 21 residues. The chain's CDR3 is CASSQAVLASGGPSNTGELFF. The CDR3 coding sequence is TGTGCCAGCAGCCAAGCGGTTTTGGCTAGCGGGGGGCCTTCGAACACCGGGGAGCTGTTTTTT.

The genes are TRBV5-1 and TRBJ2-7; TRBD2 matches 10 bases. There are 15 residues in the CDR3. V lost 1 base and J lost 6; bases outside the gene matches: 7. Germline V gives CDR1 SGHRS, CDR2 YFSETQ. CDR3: CASSLTSGDACEQYF. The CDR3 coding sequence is TGCGCCAGCAGCTTGACTAGCGGGGATGCTTGCGAGCAGTACTTC. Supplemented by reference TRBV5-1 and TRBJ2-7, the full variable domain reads KAGVTQTPRYLIKTRGQQVTLSCSPISGHRSVSWYQQTPGQGLQFLFEYFSETQRNKGNFPGRFSGRQFSNSRSEMNVSTLELGDSALYLCASSLTSGDACEQYFGPGTRLTVT.

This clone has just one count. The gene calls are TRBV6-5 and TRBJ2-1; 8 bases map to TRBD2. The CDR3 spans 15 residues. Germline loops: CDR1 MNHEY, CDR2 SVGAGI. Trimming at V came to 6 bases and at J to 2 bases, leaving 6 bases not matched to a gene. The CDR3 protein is CASRRAGAAYNEQFF. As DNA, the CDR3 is TGTGCCAGCAGGCGAGCGGGGGCCGCCTACAATGAGCAGTTCTTC.

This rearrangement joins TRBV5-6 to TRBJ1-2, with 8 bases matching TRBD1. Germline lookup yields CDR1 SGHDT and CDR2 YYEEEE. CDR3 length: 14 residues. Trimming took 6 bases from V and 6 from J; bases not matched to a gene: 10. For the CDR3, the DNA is TGTGCCAGCACCCAAAGGACAGGGAAGAATGGCTACACCTTC. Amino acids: CASTQRTGKNGYTF.

CDR3 protein: CASSPVGGGNTGELFF. The CDR3 DNA reads as TGTGCCAGCAGCCCTGTCGGCGGGGGGAACACCGGGGAGCTGTTTTTT. V gene TRBV7-3 combines with J gene TRBJ2-2; 7 nucleotides line up with TRBD2. Unmatched junction bases numbered 7, after V lost 5 bases and J lost 1 base. CDR3 length equals 16 residues. Germline V lookup: CDR1 SGHTA, CDR2 FQGTGA. The entire variable domain, with the rest obtained from reference TRBV7-3 and TRBJ2-2, is as follows: GAGVSQTPSNKVTEKGKYVELRCDPISGHTALYWYRQSLGQGPEFLIYFQGTGAADDSGLPNDRFFAVRPEGSVSTLKIQRTERGDSAVYLCASSPVGGGNTGELFFGEGSRLTVL.

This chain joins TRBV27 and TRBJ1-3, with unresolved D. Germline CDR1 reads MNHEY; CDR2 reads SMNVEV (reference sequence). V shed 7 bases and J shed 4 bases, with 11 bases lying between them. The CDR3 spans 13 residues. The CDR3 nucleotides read TGTGCCAGCATGCGGGAACGAGGAAACACCATATATTTT. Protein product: CASMRERGNTIYF.